This T cell receptor beta chain emerged from a study of graft-versus-host responses after intestinal transplantation. Overall study: In this cohort, recipients had multivisceral, liver-intestinal, or isolated intestinal transplants. Every recipient underwent anti-thymocyte globulin induction, then tacrolimus and steroids for around three years. Findings of the study overall: GvH clone levels peaked in circulation, and this peak was associated with early post-transplant HvG declines.

This clone was detected only a few times. The antigen remains unidentified. Libraries were prepared by immunoSEQ multiplex PCR; TCRdb keeps only in-frame clonotypes and omits some of them. This sample has 15,000 or so clones; 67% occur once, and the top ten carry roughly 10%. Researchers processed graft tissue to release intraepithelial and lamina propria lymphocytes. The V and J ends lost 4 bases and 0 bases respectively, with 13 bases between them. CDR3 size: 16 residues. Germline V lookup: CDR1 LNHDA, CDR2 SQIVND (reference sequence). This sample comprised ileum tissue, obtained 650 to 700 days after intestinal transplantation. This TCR was sampled from a human patient who received an intestinal transplant, so some T cells may come from the graft donor. The chain recombines TRBV19 with TRBJ1-3, with D tentatively TRBD1 (6 bases). The CDR3 spells CASSRDTGSSGNTIYF. In DNA form, the CDR3 reads TGTGCCAGTAGTAGAGATACAGGGAGCTCTGGAAACACCATATATTTT.